A selection of T cell receptor beta chains follows, all from one sample in a study of long-term antiretroviral therapy in people with HIV. Profiling relied on immunoSEQ multiplex PCR, and the TCRdb table lists in-frame clones only, not all of them. This table holds about 24,000 clones, 81% found once. The specimen comprised unsorted PBMCs, sampled at the start of antiretroviral therapy, before treatment. The receptors were gathered from a young woman with HIV. CDR3s include the opening cysteine and the closing phenylalanine or tryptophan. The D gene is left open where the match is weak. Clone sizes are given selectively: once, few, many, or a class where the clone is expanded.

V gene: TRBV20-1; J gene: TRBJ2-2; clone size: medium-sized; D gene: NA; CDR3 protein: CSGGGELFF; CDR3 DNA: TGCAGTGGGGGCGGGGAGCTGTTTTTT
V gene: TRBV19; J gene: TRBJ1-5; clone size: few; D gene: NA; CDR3 protein: CASSIDGALRVSNQPQHF; CDR3 DNA: TGTGCCAGTAGTATAGATGGAGCCCTTCGGGTTAGCAATCAGCCCCAGCATTTT
V gene: TRBV29-1; J gene: TRBJ2-5; clone size: NA; D gene: NA; CDR3 protein: CSVWGSETQYF; CDR3 DNA: TGCAGCGTCTGGGGATCAGAGACCCAGTACTTC
V gene: TRBV2; J gene: TRBJ1-3; clone size: NA; D gene: TRBD1; CDR3 protein: CASSAGGQLSGNTIYF; CDR3 DNA: TGTGCCAGCAGTGCTGGGGGACAGCTCTCTGGAAACACCATATATTTT
V gene: TRBV28; J gene: TRBJ1-5; clone size: NA; D gene: NA; CDR3 protein: CASSSPAGANQPQHF; CDR3 DNA: TGTGCCAGCAGTTCCCCGGCAGGGGCAAATCAGCCCCAGCATTTT
V gene: TRBV4-1; J gene: TRBJ2-1; clone size: NA; D gene: TRBD2; CDR3 protein: CASSQEGAGGTNEQFF; CDR3 DNA: TGCGCCAGCAGCCAAGAAGGAGCGGGAGGAACCAATGAGCAGTTCTTC
V gene: TRBV19; J gene: TRBJ1-4; clone size: NA; D gene: NA; CDR3 protein: CASANRGQGEKLFF; CDR3 DNA: TGTGCCAGTGCAAACCGGGGGCAGGGTGAAAAACTGTTTTTT
V gene: TRBV20-1; J gene: TRBJ2-7; clone size: NA; D gene: NA; CDR3 protein: CSARLDYEQYF; CDR3 DNA: TGCAGTGCGCGACTAGATTACGAGCAGTACTTC
V gene: TRBV5-1; J gene: TRBJ1-5; clone size: NA; D gene: NA; CDR3 protein: CASSLDGRYSNQPQHF; CDR3 DNA: TGCGCCAGCAGCTTGGACGGGAGATATAGCAATCAGCCCCAGCATTTT
V gene: TRBV4-3; J gene: TRBJ2-3; clone size: NA; D gene: NA; CDR3 protein: CASSLILGGEGGTDTQYF; CDR3 DNA: TGCGCCAGCAGCCTCATCCTTGGGGGGGAGGGGGGAACAGATACGCAGTATTTT
V gene: TRBV5-1; J gene: TRBJ1-1; clone size: NA; D gene: NA; CDR3 protein: CASSSDLGGNTEAFF; CDR3 DNA: TGCGCCAGCAGCTCAGACCTAGGGGGGAACACTGAAGCTTTCTTT
V gene: TRBV20-1; J gene: TRBJ1-2; clone size: NA; D gene: NA; CDR3 protein: CSAVGDPGYTF; CDR3 DNA: TGCAGTGCTGTAGGGGATCCTGGCTACACCTTC
V gene: TRBV6-1; J gene: TRBJ1-4; clone size: NA; D gene: NA; CDR3 protein: CASRYSSTNEKLFF; CDR3 DNA: TGTGCCAGCAGATACAGCTCAACTAATGAAAAACTGTTTTTT
V gene: TRBV4-3; J gene: TRBJ2-1; clone size: NA; D gene: NA; CDR3 protein: CASSQEPPGIGLNEQFF; CDR3 DNA: TGCGCCAGCAGCCAAGAACCCCCGGGGATCGGGCTCAATGAGCAGTTCTTC
V gene: TRBV6-5; J gene: TRBJ2-7; clone size: NA; D gene: NA; CDR3 protein: CASSDLPRTWAEQYF; CDR3 DNA: TGTGCCAGCAGTGACTTGCCACGGACATGGGCCGAGCAGTACTTC
V gene: TRBV7-3; J gene: TRBJ1-2; clone size: NA; D gene: NA; CDR3 protein: CASSLTSGRGYTF; CDR3 DNA: TGTGCCAGCAGCTTAACCTCGGGGCGCGGCTACACCTTC
V gene: TRBV7-9; J gene: TRBJ2-7; clone size: NA; D gene: NA; CDR3 protein: CASSLTGEQYF; CDR3 DNA: TGTGCCAGCAGCTTAACAGGGGAGCAGTACTTC
V gene: TRBV6-6; J gene: TRBJ1-5; clone size: NA; D gene: NA; CDR3 protein: CASSNWAADQPQHF; CDR3 DNA: TGTGCCAGCAGTAACTGGGCAGCGGATCAGCCCCAGCATTTT
V gene: TRBV27; J gene: TRBJ2-7; clone size: NA; D gene: NA; CDR3 protein: CASSLGPPPYEQYF; CDR3 DNA: TGTGCCAGCAGTTTGGGGCCACCACCCTACGAGCAGTACTTC
V gene: TRBV10-3; J gene: TRBJ2-1; clone size: NA; D gene: TRBD2; CDR3 protein: CAIRETSAVYNEQFF; CDR3 DNA: TGTGCCATCAGGGAAACTAGCGCAGTATACAATGAGCAGTTCTTC
V gene: TRBV27; J gene: TRBJ2-7; clone size: NA; D gene: TRBD1; CDR3 protein: CASSVQGDTVYEQYF; CDR3 DNA: TGTGCCAGCAGTGTACAGGGGGATACGGTATACGAGCAGTACTTC
V gene: TRBV7-9; J gene: TRBJ2-1; clone size: few; D gene: NA; CDR3 protein: CASSSRDTPEQFF; CDR3 DNA: TGTGCCAGCAGCTCCCGGGACACTCCTGAGCAGTTCTTC
V gene: TRBV6-1; J gene: TRBJ2-1; clone size: NA; D gene: NA; CDR3 protein: CASRQNNEQFF; CDR3 DNA: TGTGCCAGTAGACAAAACAATGAGCAGTTCTTC
V gene: TRBV23-1; J gene: TRBJ2-7; clone size: NA; D gene: NA; CDR3 protein: CASVHPPGAYEQYF; CDR3 DNA: TGCGCCAGCGTACACCCACCGGGGGCCTACGAGCAGTACTTC
V gene: TRBV18; J gene: TRBJ1-1; clone size: NA; D gene: NA; CDR3 protein: CASSLGTLNTEAFF; CDR3 DNA: TGTGCCAGCTCACTAGGGACACTGAACACTGAAGCTTTCTTT
V gene: TRBV4-2; J gene: TRBJ2-2; clone size: NA; D gene: TRBD2; CDR3 protein: CASSLGLAGVQPGELFF; CDR3 DNA: TGTGCCAGCAGCCTAGGACTAGCGGGAGTTCAACCCGGGGAGCTGTTTTTT
V gene: TRBV4-2; J gene: TRBJ2-3; clone size: NA; D gene: NA; CDR3 protein: CASSQDVTVAVTDTQYF; CDR3 DNA: TGTGCCAGCAGCCAAGACGTAACGGTAGCGGTCACAGATACGCAGTATTTT
V gene: TRBV11-2; J gene: TRBJ2-3; clone size: NA; D gene: NA; CDR3 protein: CASSLGLGNTDTQYF; CDR3 DNA: TGTGCCAGCAGCTTAGGGCTCGGAAACACAGATACGCAGTATTTT
V gene: TRBV7-9; J gene: TRBJ2-7; clone size: NA; D gene: NA; CDR3 protein: CASSLKEKGTYEQYF; CDR3 DNA: TGTGCCAGCAGCTTAAAGGAAAAAGGGACCTACGAGCAGTACTTC
V gene: TRBV29-1; J gene: TRBJ1-1; clone size: NA; D gene: NA; CDR3 protein: CSVISRGYTEAFF; CDR3 DNA: TGCAGCGTTATCAGTCGGGGGTACACTGAAGCTTTCTTT
V gene: TRBV11-2; J gene: TRBJ2-3; clone size: NA; D gene: NA; CDR3 protein: CASSLSHPGDTQYF; CDR3 DNA: TGTGCCAGCAGCTTAAGCCACCCGGGGGATACGCAGTATTTT
V gene: TRBV29-1; J gene: TRBJ1-5; clone size: NA; D gene: NA; CDR3 protein: CSVLQGETQPQHF; CDR3 DNA: TGCAGCGTTCTACAGGGAGAAACTCAGCCCCAGCATTTT
V gene: TRBV19; J gene: TRBJ1-5; clone size: NA; D gene: NA; CDR3 protein: CAPGVQPQHF; CDR3 DNA: TGTGCCCCGGGGGTTCAGCCCCAGCATTTT
V gene: TRBV5-4; J gene: TRBJ2-1; clone size: NA; D gene: TRBD2; CDR3 protein: CASSLGASGSLYEQFF; CDR3 DNA: TGTGCCAGCAGCTTGGGGGCGAGCGGGAGCCTGTATGAGCAGTTCTTC
V gene: TRBV5-5; J gene: TRBJ1-2; clone size: few; D gene: NA; CDR3 protein: CASSPDGFYGYTF; CDR3 DNA: TGTGCCAGCAGCCCGGACGGTTTCTATGGCTACACCTTC
V gene: TRBV7-8; J gene: TRBJ1-5; clone size: once; D gene: NA; CDR3 protein: CASSATTRDSNQPQHF; CDR3 DNA: TGTGCCAGCAGCGCGACGACACGGGATAGCAATCAGCCCCAGCATTTT
V gene: TRBV5-6; J gene: TRBJ2-3; clone size: NA; D gene: NA; CDR3 protein: CASTPEAGTGADTQYF; CDR3 DNA: TGTGCCAGCACCCCTGAAGCGGGTACAGGCGCGGATACGCAGTATTTT
V gene: TRBV9; J gene: TRBJ2-6; clone size: NA; D gene: NA; CDR3 protein: CASSYSSGANVLTF; CDR3 DNA: TGTGCCAGCAGCTACAGCTCTGGGGCCAACGTCCTGACTTTC
V gene: TRBV30; J gene: TRBJ2-7; clone size: NA; D gene: NA; CDR3 protein: CAWRNPNEQYF; CDR3 DNA: TGTGCCTGGAGGAATCCGAACGAGCAGTACTTC
V gene: TRBV27; J gene: TRBJ1-1; clone size: NA; D gene: NA; CDR3 protein: CASTGRVATEAFF; CDR3 DNA: TGTGCCAGCACCGGCCGGGTGGCCACTGAAGCTTTCTTT
V gene: TRBV9; J gene: TRBJ2-7; clone size: NA; D gene: TRBD1; CDR3 protein: CASSSGQGKDYEQYF; CDR3 DNA: TGTGCCAGCAGCTCCGGACAGGGGAAGGACTACGAGCAGTACTTC
V gene: TRBV7-9; J gene: TRBJ2-7; clone size: NA; D gene: NA; CDR3 protein: CASSPGSYEQYF; CDR3 DNA: TGTGCCAGCAGCCCCGGCTCCTACGAGCAGTACTTC
V gene: TRBV9; J gene: TRBJ2-7; clone size: NA; D gene: NA; CDR3 protein: CASSVGTDRGPVGEQYF; CDR3 DNA: TGTGCCAGCAGCGTAGGAACCGATCGGGGCCCGGTAGGCGAGCAGTACTTC
V gene: TRBV5-1; J gene: TRBJ2-5; clone size: NA; D gene: NA; CDR3 protein: CASSSSWAGAGETQYF; CDR3 DNA: TGCGCCAGCAGCTCCAGCTGGGCGGGGGCGGGGGAGACCCAGTACTTC
V gene: TRBV4-1; J gene: TRBJ2-7; clone size: NA; D gene: NA; CDR3 protein: CASSQAAGGGYEQYF; CDR3 DNA: TGCGCCAGCAGCCAAGCGGCAGGGGGGGGATACGAGCAGTACTTC
V gene: TRBV5-6; J gene: TRBJ2-7; clone size: NA; D gene: TRBD1; CDR3 protein: CASSFGRQGIFYEQYF; CDR3 DNA: TGTGCCAGCAGCTTCGGTCGACAGGGAATTTTCTACGAGCAGTACTTC
V gene: TRBV6-5; J gene: TRBJ1-5; clone size: NA; D gene: TRBD1; CDR3 protein: CASSWGQGSNQPQHF; CDR3 DNA: TGCGCCAGCAGCTGGGGACAGGGAAGCAATCAGCCCCAGCATTTT
V gene: TRBV18; J gene: TRBJ2-1; clone size: NA; D gene: NA; CDR3 protein: CASSPRLVSWRDRLSSYNEQFF; CDR3 DNA: TGTGCCAGCTCACCACGCCTGGTAAGCTGGAGGGACCGCCTTAGCTCCTACAATGAGCAGTTCTTC
V gene: TRBV2; J gene: TRBJ2-3; clone size: NA; D gene: NA; CDR3 protein: CASDSGRKDTQYF; CDR3 DNA: TGTGCCAGCGATTCGGGAAGGAAAGATACGCAGTATTTT
V gene: TRBV14; J gene: TRBJ1-1; clone size: medium-sized; D gene: NA; CDR3 protein: CASSHSKGYTEAFF; CDR3 DNA: TGTGCCAGCAGCCATTCCAAGGGGTACACTGAAGCTTTCTTT
V gene: TRBV4-3; J gene: TRBJ1-2; clone size: NA; D gene: NA; CDR3 protein: CASSQAGYGYTF; CDR3 DNA: TGCGCCAGCAGCCAAGCAGGCTATGGCTACACCTTC
V gene: TRBV27; J gene: TRBJ1-1; clone size: NA; D gene: NA; CDR3 protein: CASSLMQGYTEAFF; CDR3 DNA: TGTGCCAGCAGTTTAATGCAGGGCTACACTGAAGCTTTCTTT
V gene: TRBV5-1; J gene: TRBJ1-3; clone size: NA; D gene: NA; CDR3 protein: CASRGGTGNTIYF; CDR3 DNA: TGCGCCAGCAGAGGAGGTACCGGAAACACCATATATTTT
V gene: TRBV6-1; J gene: TRBJ2-5; clone size: NA; D gene: TRBD2; CDR3 protein: CASSLRTSGSETQYF; CDR3 DNA: TGTGCCAGCAGTCTTCGGACTAGCGGGAGTGAGACCCAGTACTTC
V gene: TRBV7-2; J gene: TRBJ2-7; clone size: NA; D gene: NA; CDR3 protein: CASSTSPISGGGYEQYF; CDR3 DNA: TGTGCCAGCAGCACCTCCCCCATTAGCGGAGGGGGCTACGAGCAGTACTTC
V gene: TRBV12-5; J gene: TRBJ2-1; clone size: NA; D gene: TRBD2; CDR3 protein: CASGLGLAGSNEQFF; CDR3 DNA: TGTGCTAGTGGTTTGGGACTAGCGGGGAGCAATGAGCAGTTCTTC
V gene: TRBV15; J gene: TRBJ2-2; clone size: NA; D gene: TRBD1; CDR3 protein: CATAAGTGDTGELFF; CDR3 DNA: TGTGCCACGGCAGCCGGGACAGGGGACACCGGGGAGCTGTTTTTT
V gene: TRBV5-1; J gene: TRBJ1-1; clone size: NA; D gene: TRBD1; CDR3 protein: CASSNQGADEAFF; CDR3 DNA: TGCGCCAGCAGCAACCAGGGGGCCGATGAAGCTTTCTTT
V gene: TRBV19; J gene: TRBJ1-2; clone size: once; D gene: NA; CDR3 protein: CASSIWRTSNYGYTF; CDR3 DNA: TGTGCCAGTAGTATATGGAGGACATCTAACTATGGCTACACCTTC
V gene: TRBV5-6; J gene: TRBJ2-7; clone size: NA; D gene: TRBD1; CDR3 protein: CASSLQGPGYEQYF; CDR3 DNA: TGTGCCAGCAGCTTACAGGGGCCGGGCTACGAGCAGTACTTC